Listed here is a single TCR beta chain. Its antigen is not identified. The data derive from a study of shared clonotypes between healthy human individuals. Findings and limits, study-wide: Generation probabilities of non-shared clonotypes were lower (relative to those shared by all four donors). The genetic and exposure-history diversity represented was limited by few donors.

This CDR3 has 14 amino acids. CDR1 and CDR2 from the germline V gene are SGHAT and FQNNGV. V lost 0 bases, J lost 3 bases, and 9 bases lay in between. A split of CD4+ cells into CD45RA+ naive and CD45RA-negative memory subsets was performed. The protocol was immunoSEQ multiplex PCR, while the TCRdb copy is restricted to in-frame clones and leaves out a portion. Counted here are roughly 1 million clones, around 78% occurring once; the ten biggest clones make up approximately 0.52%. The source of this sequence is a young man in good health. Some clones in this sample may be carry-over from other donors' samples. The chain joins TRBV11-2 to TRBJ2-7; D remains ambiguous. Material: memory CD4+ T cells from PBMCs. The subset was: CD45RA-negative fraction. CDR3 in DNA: TGTGCCAGCAGCTTAGACCACACCGACTACGAGCAGTACTTC. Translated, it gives CASSLDHTDYEQYF.